These T cell receptor beta chains were read from a single sample in a study of shared clonotypes between healthy human individuals. The method was immunoSEQ multiplex PCR; TCRdb's version includes in-frame clones alone and lacks a portion of them. The repertoire has millions of clones, 85% to 95% of them found once; the top ten carry around 0.14%. The sequenced material came from naive CD4+ T cells sorted from blood. These receptors all come from a man younger than 30 in good health. The CDR3 runs from the conserved cysteine through the conserved F or W. D genes are given only for firm matches. Size values are once, few and many counts, or a class for expanded clones, and some rows have none.

v_gene	abundance	d_gene	j_gene	CDR3aa	CDR3nt
TRBV6-5	NA	NA	TRBJ2-7	CASSPHVGLYEQYF	TGTGCCAGCAGTCCCCACGTGGGTCTCTACGAGCAGTACTTC
TRBV10-3	once	TRBD1	TRBJ1-1	CATKIQGVDTEAFF	TGTGCCACCAAAATACAGGGGGTAGACACTGAAGCTTTCTTT
TRBV27	NA	NA	TRBJ1-6	CASRLQSFYNSPLHF	TGTGCCAGCAGGCTACAGTCTTTTTATAATTCACCCCTCCACTTT
TRBV6-6	NA	NA	TRBJ1-1	CASMKQAEAFF	TGTGCCAGCATGAAACAAGCTGAAGCTTTCTTT
TRBV18	NA	TRBD1	TRBJ1-5	CASSYQGQGSPQHF	TGTGCCAGCTCATACCAGGGACAGGGATCGCCCCAGCATTTT
TRBV5-1	NA	NA	TRBJ1-1	CASSHTTGNTEAFF	TGCGCCAGCAGCCACACGACGGGGAACACTGAAGCTTTCTTT
TRBV28	NA	NA	TRBJ2-5	CASSLIRGARETQYF	TGTGCCAGCAGTTTAATCCGGGGGGCGCGCGAGACCCAGTACTTC
TRBV27	NA	NA	TRBJ1-6	CASSFQDSPLHF	TGTGCCAGCAGTTTCCAAGATTCACCCCTCCACTTT
TRBV5-8	NA	NA	TRBJ1-2	CASSLYQGPRYTYGYTF	TGTGCCAGCAGCTTGTATCAAGGCCCGCGGTACACTTATGGCTACACCTTC
TRBV6-5	NA	NA	TRBJ1-6	CASSYFGSLDSPLHF	TGTGCCAGCAGTTACTTTGGCAGCTTGGATTCACCCCTCCACTTT
TRBV29-1	NA	NA	TRBJ1-2	CSVERPGNYLGYTF	TGCAGCGTTGAGCGCCCCGGGAACTATCTTGGCTACACCTTC
TRBV9	NA	TRBD2	TRBJ2-1	CASSVGIAERGYNEQFF	TGTGCCAGCAGCGTAGGGATAGCGGAGCGGGGTTACAATGAGCAGTTCTTC
TRBV28	NA	TRBD1	TRBJ1-2	CASGLKVTGGGYTF	TGTGCCAGCGGGTTAAAAGTGACAGGGGGAGGCTACACCTTC
TRBV28	NA	NA	TRBJ1-1	CASSLGGNTEAFF	TGTGCCAGCAGTTTGGGTGGAAACACTGAAGCTTTCTTT
TRBV25-1	few	NA	TRBJ1-2	CASSEREGGYTF	TGTGCCAGCAGTGAAAGGGAGGGAGGCTACACCTTC
TRBV2	NA	NA	TRBJ2-1	CASSLSPGVYEQFF	TGTGCCAGCAGTCTCAGCCCGGGGGTATATGAGCAGTTCTTC
TRBV29-1	NA	NA	TRBJ2-5	CSVENAGGPQETQYF	TGCAGCGTTGAAAACGCCGGAGGGCCGCAAGAGACCCAGTACTTC
TRBV2	NA	TRBD1	TRBJ1-6	CASSESGTGNNSPLHF	TGTGCCAGCAGTGAATCCGGGACAGGGAATAATTCACCCCTCCACTTT
TRBV2	NA	NA	TRBJ1-6	CASSESQNSPLHF	TGTGCCAGCAGTGAATCTCAAAATTCACCCCTCCACTTT
TRBV18	NA	TRBD1	TRBJ2-7	CASSLVPGQGKHEQYF	TGTGCCAGCTCACTAGTACCGGGACAGGGGAAACACGAGCAGTACTTC
TRBV29-1	NA	NA	TRBJ2-7	CSVSQGRNEQYF	TGCAGCGTTTCCCAGGGGAGAAACGAGCAGTACTTC
TRBV14	NA	TRBD1	TRBJ1-4	CASSPRQGFNEKLFF	TGTGCCAGCAGTCCGCGACAGGGCTTCAATGAAAAACTGTTTTTT
TRBV5-4	NA	TRBD2	TRBJ2-1	CASSSGLAGSEQFF	TGTGCCAGCAGCTCGGGACTAGCGGGGAGTGAGCAGTTCTTC
TRBV19	NA	NA	TRBJ2-3	CASSIKGSGDTQYF	TGTGCCAGTAGTATCAAAGGATCCGGGGATACGCAGTATTTT
TRBV7-9	NA	TRBD2	TRBJ2-3	CASSLARGGADTQYF	TGTGCCAGCAGCTTAGCTCGGGGAGGGGCAGATACGCAGTATTTT
TRBV5-1	NA	TRBD2	TRBJ2-3	CASSAGLAGSDTQYF	TGCGCCAGCAGCGCGGGACTAGCGGGGTCAGATACGCAGTATTTT
TRBV11-2	NA	NA	TRBJ2-5	CASSPGPKETQYF	TGTGCCAGCAGCCCAGGGCCTAAGGAGACCCAGTACTTC
TRBV28	NA	NA	TRBJ1-1	CASSLGQMNTEAFF	TGTGCCAGCAGTCTTGGGCAAATGAACACTGAAGCTTTCTTT
TRBV29-1	NA	TRBD2	TRBJ2-1	CSVDLGLAGAGYEQFF	TGCAGCGTTGATCTCGGACTAGCGGGGGCCGGGTATGAGCAGTTCTTC
TRBV4-3	NA	NA	TRBJ2-1	CASSQDLGRQFF	TGCGCCAGCAGCCAAGATTTGGGTCGGCAGTTCTTC
TRBV10-3	NA	TRBD2	TRBJ2-2	CAISEPSGNTGELFF	TGTGCCATCAGTGAGCCTAGCGGGAACACCGGGGAGCTGTTTTTT
TRBV19	NA	TRBD1	TRBJ1-2	CASSPGQGDGYTF	TGTGCCAGTAGTCCGGGACAGGGGGATGGCTACACCTTC
TRBV6-1	NA	NA	TRBJ2-7	CASSPNSAGPYEQYF	TGTGCCAGCAGCCCTAATAGTGCGGGACCCTACGAGCAGTACTTC
TRBV4-3	NA	TRBD1	TRBJ1-1	CASSPTGQGADTEAFF	TGCGCCAGCAGCCCAACGGGACAGGGGGCGGACACTGAAGCTTTCTTT
TRBV10-3	NA	NA	TRBJ1-2	CAISESMYYGYTF	TGTGCCATCAGTGAGTCGATGTACTATGGCTACACCTTC
TRBV5-1	NA	NA	TRBJ1-2	CASSLIDLEGYTF	TGCGCCAGCAGCTTGATCGATCTGGAGGGCTACACCTTC
TRBV6-5	NA	TRBD1	TRBJ1-1	CASSEQGETEAFF	TGTGCCAGCAGCGAACAGGGGGAGACTGAAGCTTTCTTT
TRBV4-1	NA	NA	TRBJ2-5	CASSLRGERQETQYF	TGCGCCAGCAGCCTCAGAGGCGAGCGGCAAGAGACCCAGTACTTC
TRBV7-9	NA	NA	TRBJ2-1	CASSLALLSGPNNEQFF	TGTGCCAGCAGCTTAGCGCTGTTGTCAGGTCCCAACAATGAGCAGTTCTTC
TRBV19	NA	TRBD1	TRBJ1-5	CASSSGTGSNQPQHF	TGTGCCAGTAGTTCCGGGACAGGGAGCAATCAGCCCCAGCATTTT
TRBV10-2	NA	TRBD2	TRBJ2-1	CACQAERDFNEQFF	TGCGCCTGCCAGGCGGAGCGGGATTTCAATGAGCAGTTCTTC
TRBV6-5	NA	TRBD1	TRBJ2-2	CASSYRQGAGELFF	TGTGCCAGCAGTTACCGGCAGGGGGCCGGGGAGCTGTTTTTT
TRBV11-2	NA	NA	TRBJ2-7	CASSFRGYEQYF	TGTGCCAGCAGCTTCAGGGGTTACGAGCAGTACTTC
TRBV5-6	NA	NA	TRBJ1-3	CASSLVAGASGNTIYF	TGTGCCAGCAGCTTGGTCGCAGGGGCCTCTGGAAACACCATATATTTT
TRBV5-1	once	NA	TRBJ2-3	CASSLALAGATDTQYF	TGCGCCAGCAGCTTGGCCCTGGCGGGGGCCACAGATACGCAGTATTTT
TRBV4-3	NA	TRBD2	TRBJ2-2	CASSRTSGSADTGELFF	TGCGCCAGCAGCCGGACTAGCGGGTCGGCGGACACCGGGGAGCTGTTTTTT
TRBV30	NA	NA	TRBJ2-5	CAWRGDQETQYF	TGTGCCTGGAGAGGGGATCAAGAGACCCAGTACTTC
TRBV27	NA	NA	TRBJ1-1	CASSPRPDRNTEAFF	TGTGCCAGCAGTCCCCGGCCGGACAGGAACACTGAAGCTTTCTTT
TRBV5-6	few	NA	TRBJ1-1	CASSLRGEAFF	TGTGCCAGCAGCTTGAGGGGTGAAGCTTTCTTT
TRBV19	NA	NA	TRBJ2-3	CASSRWGSADTQYF	TGTGCCAGTAGCCGCTGGGGGAGCGCAGATACGCAGTATTTT
TRBV5-1	NA	TRBD2	TRBJ2-3	CASRLAVTDTQYF	TGCGCCAGCAGGCTAGCGGTGACAGATACGCAGTATTTT
TRBV6-5	NA	NA	TRBJ2-2	CASRRVSSNTGELFF	TGTGCCAGCAGGAGGGTATCATCGAACACCGGGGAGCTGTTTTTT
TRBV9	NA	TRBD1	TRBJ2-3	CASSGGQGISTDTQYF	TGTGCCAGCAGCGGCGGACAGGGGATTTCCACAGATACGCAGTATTTT
TRBV7-2	NA	NA	TRBJ2-7	CASSLGQSNSQYF	TGTGCCAGCAGCTTAGGCCAAAGTAACTCGCAGTACTTC